This T cell receptor beta chain was observed in a study of blood T cell repertoires in COVID-19. Looking at the study overall: COVID-19 samples collected from the United States, Italy and Spain covered acute and convalescent phases. The analysed material was cDNA or gDNA that came from T cells, B-cell-depleted T cells, or PBMCs.

Authors' data handling: Amplification of reference gene primers provided the estimated nucleated cell counts. TCRdb's table, derived via immunoSEQ multiplex PCR, lists solely in-frame clones and lacks some. V, J and clone size are those of that table, while D and trimming were read from the DNA. Of around 700,000 clones listed, 80% to 90% are singletons. The V end lost 6 bases, the J end lost 2 bases, and 8 bases lay between the germline ends. This CDR3 spans 12 amino acids. The V gene's germline CDR1 is WSHSY and CDR2 SAAADI. This clone is a singleton in its sample. The V and J genes are TRBV10-2 and TRBJ2-7; a weak D match, TRBD1 (5 bases). The sequence derives from a woman under 30 with acute or convalescent COVID-19. The sequencing sample was made of peripheral blood. Written as DNA, the CDR3 is TGCGCCAGCAGCCAACAGGCCTACGAGCAGTACTTC. It codes for CASSQQAYEQYF.